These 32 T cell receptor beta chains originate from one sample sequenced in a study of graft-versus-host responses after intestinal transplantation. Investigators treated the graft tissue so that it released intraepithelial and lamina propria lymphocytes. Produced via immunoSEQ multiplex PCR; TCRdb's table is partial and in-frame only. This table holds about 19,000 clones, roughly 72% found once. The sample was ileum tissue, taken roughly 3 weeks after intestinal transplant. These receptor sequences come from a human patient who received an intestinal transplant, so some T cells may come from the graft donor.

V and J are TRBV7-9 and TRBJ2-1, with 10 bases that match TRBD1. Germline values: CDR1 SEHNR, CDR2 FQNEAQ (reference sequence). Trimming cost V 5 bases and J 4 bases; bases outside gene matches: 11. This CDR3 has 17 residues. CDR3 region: CASSPRDRGPAYNEQFF. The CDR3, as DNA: TGTGCCAGCAGCCCCCGGGACAGGGGTCCCGCTTACAATGAGCAGTTCTTC.

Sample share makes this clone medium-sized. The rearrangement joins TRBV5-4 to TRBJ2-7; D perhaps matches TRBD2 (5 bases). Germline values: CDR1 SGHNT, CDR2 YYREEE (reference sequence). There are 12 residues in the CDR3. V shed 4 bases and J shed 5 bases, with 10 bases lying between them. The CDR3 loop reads CASSGTGDEQYF. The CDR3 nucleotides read TGTGCCAGCAGCGGTACCGGGGACGAGCAGTACTTC. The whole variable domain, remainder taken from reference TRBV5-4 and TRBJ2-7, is ETGVTQSPTHLIKTRGQQVTLRCSSQSGHNTVSWYQQALGQGPQFIFQYYREEENGRGNFPPRFSGLQFPNYSSELNVNALELDDSALYLCASSGTGDEQYFGPGTRLTVT.

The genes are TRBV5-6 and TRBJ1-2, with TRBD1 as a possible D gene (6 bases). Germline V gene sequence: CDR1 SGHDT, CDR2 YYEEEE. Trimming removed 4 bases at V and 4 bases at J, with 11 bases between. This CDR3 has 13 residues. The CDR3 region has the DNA TGTGCCAGCAGCCAGGACAGATTCTATGGCTACACCTTC. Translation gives CASSQDRFYGYTF.

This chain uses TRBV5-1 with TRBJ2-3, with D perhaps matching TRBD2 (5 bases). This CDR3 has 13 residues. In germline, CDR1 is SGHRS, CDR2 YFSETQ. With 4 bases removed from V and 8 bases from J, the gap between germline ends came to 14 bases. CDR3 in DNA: TGCGCCAGCAGCCCCCTCAGCGGAGGTACGCAGTATTTT. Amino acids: CASSPLSGGTQYF.

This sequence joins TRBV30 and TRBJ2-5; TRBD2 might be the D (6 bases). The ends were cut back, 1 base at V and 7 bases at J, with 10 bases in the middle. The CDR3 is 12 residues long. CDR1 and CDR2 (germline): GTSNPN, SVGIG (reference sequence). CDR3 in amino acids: CAWSGPRGTQYF. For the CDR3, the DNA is TGTGCCTGGAGTGGCCCGCGGGGGACCCAGTACTTC.

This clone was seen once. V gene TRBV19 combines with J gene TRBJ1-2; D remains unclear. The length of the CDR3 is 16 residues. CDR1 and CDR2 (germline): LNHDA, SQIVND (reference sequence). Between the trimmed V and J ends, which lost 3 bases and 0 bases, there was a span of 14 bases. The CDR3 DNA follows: TGTGCCAGTAGTATCCCAGGCCCGTTAGCTAACTATGGCTACACCTTC. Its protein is CASSIPGPLANYGYTF.

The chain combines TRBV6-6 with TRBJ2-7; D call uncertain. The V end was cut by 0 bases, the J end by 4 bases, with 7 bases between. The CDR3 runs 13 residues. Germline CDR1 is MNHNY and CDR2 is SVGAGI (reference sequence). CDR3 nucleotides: TGTGCCAGCAGTTACTCGTTCGTTTACGAGCAGTACTTC. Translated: CASSYSFVYEQYF.

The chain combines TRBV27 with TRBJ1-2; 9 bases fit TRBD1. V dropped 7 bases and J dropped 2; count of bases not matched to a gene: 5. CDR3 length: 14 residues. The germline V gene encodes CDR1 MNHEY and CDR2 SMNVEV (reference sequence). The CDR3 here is CASKIGTGNYGYTF. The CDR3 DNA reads TGTGCCAGCAAAATAGGGACAGGGAACTATGGCTACACCTTC.

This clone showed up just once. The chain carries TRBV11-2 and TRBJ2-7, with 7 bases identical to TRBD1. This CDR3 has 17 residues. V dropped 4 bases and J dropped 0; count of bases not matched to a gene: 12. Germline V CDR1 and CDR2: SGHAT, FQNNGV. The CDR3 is CASSSQPDRINSYEQYF. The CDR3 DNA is TGTGCCAGCAGCTCCCAACCGGACAGGATCAACTCCTACGAGCAGTACTTC.

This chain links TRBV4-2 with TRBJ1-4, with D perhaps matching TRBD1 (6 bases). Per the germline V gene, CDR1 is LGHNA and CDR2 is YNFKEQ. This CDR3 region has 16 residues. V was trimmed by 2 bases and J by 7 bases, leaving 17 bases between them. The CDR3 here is CASSQPGGATGEKLFF. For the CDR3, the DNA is TGTGCCAGCAGCCAACCCGGGGGGGCAACGGGTGAAAAACTGTTTTTT.

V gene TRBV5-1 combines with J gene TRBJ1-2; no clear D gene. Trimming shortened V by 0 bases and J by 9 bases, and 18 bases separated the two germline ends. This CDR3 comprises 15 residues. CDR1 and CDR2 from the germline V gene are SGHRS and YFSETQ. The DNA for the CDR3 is TGCGCCAGCAGCTTGGGAGGTACGGACTTTGGTTGCTACACCTTC. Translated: CASSLGGTDFGCYTF.

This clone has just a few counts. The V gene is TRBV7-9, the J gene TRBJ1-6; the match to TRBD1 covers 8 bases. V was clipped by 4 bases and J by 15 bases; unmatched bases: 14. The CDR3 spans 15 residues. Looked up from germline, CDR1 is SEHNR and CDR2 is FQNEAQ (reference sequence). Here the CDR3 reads CASSSGQGHKWVLHF. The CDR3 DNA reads TGTGCCAGCAGCTCCGGACAGGGCCATAAGTGGGTCCTCCACTTT.

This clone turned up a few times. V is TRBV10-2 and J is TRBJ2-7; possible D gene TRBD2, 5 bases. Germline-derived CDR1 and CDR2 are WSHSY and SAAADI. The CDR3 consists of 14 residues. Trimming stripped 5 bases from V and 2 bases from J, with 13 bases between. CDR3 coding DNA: TGCGCCAGCAGTAGTCTAGCTGATGCCTACGAGCAGTACTTC. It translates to CASSSLADAYEQYF.

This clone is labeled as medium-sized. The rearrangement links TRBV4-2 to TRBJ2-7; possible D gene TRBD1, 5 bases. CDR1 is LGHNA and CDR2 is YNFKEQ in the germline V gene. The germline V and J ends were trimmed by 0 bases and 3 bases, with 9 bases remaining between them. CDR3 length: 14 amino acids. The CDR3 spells CASSQEDNYYEQYF. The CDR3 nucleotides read TGTGCCAGCAGCCAAGAGGACAATTACTACGAGCAGTACTTC.

The CDR3 region is CASSLSGSNYEQYF. The CDR3 nucleotides are TGTGCCAGCAGTTTAAGCGGGAGCAACTACGAGCAGTACTTC. The genes are TRBV27 and TRBJ2-7; 8 bases align to TRBD2. Germline CDR1 is MNHEY and CDR2 is SMNVEV (reference sequence). The trim removed 2 bases at V and 3 bases at J, leaving 3 bases unmatched. CDR3 length: 14 residues.

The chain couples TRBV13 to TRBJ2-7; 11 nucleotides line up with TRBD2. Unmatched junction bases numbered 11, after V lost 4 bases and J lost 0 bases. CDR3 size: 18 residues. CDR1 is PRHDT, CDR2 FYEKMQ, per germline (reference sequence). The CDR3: CASSSGLAGFLSSYEQYF. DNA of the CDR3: TGTGCCAGCAGCTCCGGACTAGCGGGTTTCCTTAGCTCCTACGAGCAGTACTTC.

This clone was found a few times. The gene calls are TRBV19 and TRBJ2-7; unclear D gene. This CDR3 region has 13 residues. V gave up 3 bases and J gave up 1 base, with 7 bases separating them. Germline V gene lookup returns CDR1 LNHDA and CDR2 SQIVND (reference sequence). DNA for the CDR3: TGTGCCAGTAGTATCCACAGTTCCTACGAGCAGTACTTC. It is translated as CASSIHSSYEQYF.

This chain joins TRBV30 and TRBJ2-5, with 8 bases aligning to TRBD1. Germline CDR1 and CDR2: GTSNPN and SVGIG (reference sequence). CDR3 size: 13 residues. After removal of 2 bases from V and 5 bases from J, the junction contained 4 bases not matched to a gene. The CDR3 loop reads CAWSLQGGETQYF. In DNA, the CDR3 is TGTGCCTGGAGTTTACAGGGGGGCGAGACCCAGTACTTC.

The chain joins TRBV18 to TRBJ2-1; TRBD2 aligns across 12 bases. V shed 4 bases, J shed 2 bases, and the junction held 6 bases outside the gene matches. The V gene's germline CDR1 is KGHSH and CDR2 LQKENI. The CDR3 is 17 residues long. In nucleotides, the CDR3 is TGTGCCAGCTCACATACTAGCGGGGGGCTAGCCTACAATGAGCAGTTCTTC. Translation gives CASSHTSGGLAYNEQFF. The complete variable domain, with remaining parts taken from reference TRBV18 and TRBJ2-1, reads NAGVMQNPRHLVRRRGQEARLRCSPMKGHSHVYWYRQLPEEGLKFMVYLQKENIIDESGMPKERFSAEFPKEGPSILRIQQVVRGDSAAYFCASSHTSGGLAYNEQFFGPGTRLTVL.

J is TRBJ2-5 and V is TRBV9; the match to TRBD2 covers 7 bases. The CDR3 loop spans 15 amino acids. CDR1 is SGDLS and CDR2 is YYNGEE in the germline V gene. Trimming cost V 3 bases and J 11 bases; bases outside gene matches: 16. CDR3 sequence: CASSAPGLVAGEQYF. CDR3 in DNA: TGTGCCAGCAGCGCGCCGGGACTTGTGGCGGGGGAGCAGTACTTC.

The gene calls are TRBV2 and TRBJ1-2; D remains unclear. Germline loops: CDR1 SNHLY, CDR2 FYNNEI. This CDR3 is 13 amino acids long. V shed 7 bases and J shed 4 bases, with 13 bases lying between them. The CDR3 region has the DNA TGTGCCAGCAAGACTGGAGGGTTCTATGGCTACACCTTC. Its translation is CASKTGGFYGYTF.

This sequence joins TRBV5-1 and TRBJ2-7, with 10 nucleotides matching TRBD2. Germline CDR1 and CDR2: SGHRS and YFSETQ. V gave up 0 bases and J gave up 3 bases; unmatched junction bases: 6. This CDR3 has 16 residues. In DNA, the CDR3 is TGCGCCAGCAGCTTGGAAGCTAGCGGGAGTGGCTACGAGCAGTACTTC. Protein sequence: CASSLEASGSGYEQYF.

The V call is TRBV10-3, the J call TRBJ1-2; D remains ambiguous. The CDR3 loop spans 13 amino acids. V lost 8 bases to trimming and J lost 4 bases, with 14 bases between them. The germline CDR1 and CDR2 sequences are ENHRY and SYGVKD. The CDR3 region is CAIGGATLYGYTF. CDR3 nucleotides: TGTGCCATCGGAGGAGCCACCCTCTATGGCTACACCTTC.

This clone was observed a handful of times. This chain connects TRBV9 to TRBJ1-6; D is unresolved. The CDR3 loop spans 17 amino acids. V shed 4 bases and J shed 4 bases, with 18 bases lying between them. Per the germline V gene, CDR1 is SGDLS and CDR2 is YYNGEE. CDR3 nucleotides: TGTGCCAGCAGCCCGGAATCCCGGGTCTTTTATAATTCACCCCTCCACTTT. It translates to CASSPESRVFYNSPLHF.

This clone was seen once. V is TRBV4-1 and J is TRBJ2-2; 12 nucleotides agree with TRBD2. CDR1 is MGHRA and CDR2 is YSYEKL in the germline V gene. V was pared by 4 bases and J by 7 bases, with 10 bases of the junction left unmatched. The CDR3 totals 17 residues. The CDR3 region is CASSRDSLAGGGGELFF. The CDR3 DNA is TGCGCCAGCAGCCGGGACTCACTAGCGGGGGGCGGCGGGGAGCTGTTTTTT.

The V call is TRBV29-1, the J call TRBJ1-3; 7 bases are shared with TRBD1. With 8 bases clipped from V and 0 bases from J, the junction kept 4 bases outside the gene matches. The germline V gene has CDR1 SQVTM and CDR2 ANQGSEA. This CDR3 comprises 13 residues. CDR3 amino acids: CSMRGLSGNTIYF. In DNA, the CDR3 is TGCAGCATGAGGGGGCTCTCTGGAAACACCATATATTTT. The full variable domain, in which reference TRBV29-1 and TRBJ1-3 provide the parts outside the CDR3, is SAVISQKPSRDICQRGTSLTIQCQVDSQVTMMFWYRQQPGQSLTLIATANQGSEATYESGFVIDKFPISRPNLTFSTLTVSNMSPEDSSIYLCSMRGLSGNTIYFGEGSWLTVV.

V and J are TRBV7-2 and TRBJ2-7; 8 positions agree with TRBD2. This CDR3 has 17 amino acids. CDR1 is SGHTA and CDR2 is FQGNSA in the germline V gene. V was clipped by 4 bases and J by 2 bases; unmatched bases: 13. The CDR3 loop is CASSSLSGGVKPYEQYF. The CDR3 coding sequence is TGTGCCAGCAGCTCCTTATCGGGAGGGGTGAAACCCTACGAGCAGTACTTC.

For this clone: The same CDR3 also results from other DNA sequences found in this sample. The CDR3 coding sequence is TGTGCCAGCAGTTCGATCCAGGGGTCCAATGAGCAGTTCTTC. It codes for CASSSIQGSNEQFF. J is TRBJ2-1 and V is TRBV27; D is possibly TRBD1 (6 bases). The CDR3 is made up of 14 amino acids. Germline V gives CDR1 MNHEY, CDR2 SMNVEV (reference sequence). Trimming cost V 4 bases and J 6 bases, with 13 bases left between them.

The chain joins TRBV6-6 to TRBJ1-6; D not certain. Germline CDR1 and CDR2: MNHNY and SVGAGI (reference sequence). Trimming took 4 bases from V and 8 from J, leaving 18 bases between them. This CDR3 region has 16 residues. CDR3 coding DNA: TGTGCCAGCAGTTTACCTTACACCCTCGGAGATTCACCCCTCCACTTT. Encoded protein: CASSLPYTLGDSPLHF.

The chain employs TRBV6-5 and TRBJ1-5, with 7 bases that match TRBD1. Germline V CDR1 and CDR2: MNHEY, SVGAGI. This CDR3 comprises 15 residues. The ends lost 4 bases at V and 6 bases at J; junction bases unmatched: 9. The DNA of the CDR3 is TGTGCCAGCAGTTGGACATTCCCAGGGGGTCAGCCCCAGCATTTT. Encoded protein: CASSWTFPGGQPQHF.

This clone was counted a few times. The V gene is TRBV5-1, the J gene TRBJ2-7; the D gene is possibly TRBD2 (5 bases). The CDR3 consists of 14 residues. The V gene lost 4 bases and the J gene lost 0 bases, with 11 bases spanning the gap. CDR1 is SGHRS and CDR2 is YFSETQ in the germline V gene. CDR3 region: CASSTGGYSYEQYF. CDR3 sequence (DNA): TGCGCCAGCAGCACTGGAGGTTACTCCTACGAGCAGTACTTC.

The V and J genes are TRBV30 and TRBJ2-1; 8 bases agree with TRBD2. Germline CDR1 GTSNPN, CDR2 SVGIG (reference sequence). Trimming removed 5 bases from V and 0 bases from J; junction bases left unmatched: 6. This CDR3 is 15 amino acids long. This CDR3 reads CAWQSGGSSYNEQFF. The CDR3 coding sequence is TGTGCCTGGCAAAGCGGGGGCAGCTCCTACAATGAGCAGTTCTTC.